This record looks at one TCR beta chain sequence and its context. Original processing methods: Amplifying reference gene primers gave estimates of nucleated cell counts. Profiling relied on immunoSEQ multiplex PCR, and the TCRdb table lists in-frame clones only, not all of them. The DNA was the basis for D and trimming; V, J and clone size are from that table. The table lists about 130,000 clones, around 87% of them singletons. This sample is drawn from a study of blood T cell repertoires in COVID-19. On the study more broadly: Acute and convalescent COVID-19 samples came from the United States, Italy and Spain. T cells, B-cell-depleted T cells, or PBMCs provided the cDNA or gDNA that served as material.

After removal of 4 bases from V and 0 bases from J, the junction contained 8 bases not matched to a gene. The length of the CDR3 is 16 residues. From germline, CDR1 is SGHNT and CDR2 YYREEE (reference sequence). This TCR came from a woman aged 60-75 years with acute or convalescent COVID-19. This sequence joins TRBV5-4 and TRBJ1-1; the match to TRBD1 covers 8 bases. Sequenced input: peripheral blood. The CDR3 region is CASSIPTGAVNTEAFF. Here the CDR3 DNA reads TGTGCCAGCAGCATTCCGACAGGGGCGGTGAACACTGAAGCTTTCTTT.